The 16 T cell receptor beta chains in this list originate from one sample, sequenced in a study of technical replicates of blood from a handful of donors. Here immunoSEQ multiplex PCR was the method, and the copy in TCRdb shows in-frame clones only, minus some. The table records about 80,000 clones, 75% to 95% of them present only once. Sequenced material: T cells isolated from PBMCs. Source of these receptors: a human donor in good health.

CDR3 loop: CASTGGSTQETQYF. CDR3 nucleotide sequence: TGCGCCAGCACTGGCGGGAGCACCCAAGAGACCCAGTACTTC. The gene calls are TRBV10-2 and TRBJ2-5; 7 bases fit TRBD2. The CDR3 spans 14 residues. Germline V gene lookup returns CDR1 WSHSY and CDR2 SAAADI. V lost 7 bases, J lost 1 base, and 6 bases stayed unmatched.

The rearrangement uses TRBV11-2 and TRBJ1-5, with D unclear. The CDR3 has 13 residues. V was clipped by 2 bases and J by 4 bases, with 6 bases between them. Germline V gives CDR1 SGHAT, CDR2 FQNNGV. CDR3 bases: TGTGCCAGCAGCTTAAGCTTTAATCAGCCCCAGCATTTT. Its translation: CASSLSFNQPQHF.

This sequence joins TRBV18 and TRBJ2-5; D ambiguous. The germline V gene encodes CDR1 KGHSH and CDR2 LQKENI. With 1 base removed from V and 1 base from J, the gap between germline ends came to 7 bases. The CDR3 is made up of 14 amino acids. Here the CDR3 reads CASSPLQIQETQYF. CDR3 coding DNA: TGTGCCAGCTCACCACTACAGATCCAAGAGACCCAGTACTTC. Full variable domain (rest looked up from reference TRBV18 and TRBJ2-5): NAGVMQNPRHLVRRRGQEARLRCSPMKGHSHVYWYRQLPEEGLKFMVYLQKENIIDESGMPKERFSAEFPKEGPSILRIQQVVRGDSAAYFCASSPLQIQETQYFGPGTRLLVL.

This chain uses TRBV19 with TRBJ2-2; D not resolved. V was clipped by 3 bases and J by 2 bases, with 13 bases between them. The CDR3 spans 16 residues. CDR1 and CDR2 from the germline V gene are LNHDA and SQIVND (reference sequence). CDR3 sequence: CASSIFWASNTGELFF. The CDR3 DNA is TGTGCCAGTAGTATTTTTTGGGCATCCAACACCGGGGAGCTGTTTTTT.

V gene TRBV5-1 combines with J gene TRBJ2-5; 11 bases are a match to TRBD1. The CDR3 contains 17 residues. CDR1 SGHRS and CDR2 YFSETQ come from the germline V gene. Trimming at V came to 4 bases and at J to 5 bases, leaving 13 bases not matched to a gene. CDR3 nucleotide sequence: TGCGCCAGCAGCGAAGCCGGGACAGGGGGGACGGGGGAGACCCAGTACTTC. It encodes CASSEAGTGGTGETQYF.

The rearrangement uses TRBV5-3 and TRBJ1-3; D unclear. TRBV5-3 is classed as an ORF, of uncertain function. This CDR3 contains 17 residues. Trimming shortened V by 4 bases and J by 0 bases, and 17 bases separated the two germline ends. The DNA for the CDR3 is TGTGCCAGAAGCCGCACTATTGACGGAACCTCTGGAAACACCATATATTTT. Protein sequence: CARSRTIDGTSGNTIYF.

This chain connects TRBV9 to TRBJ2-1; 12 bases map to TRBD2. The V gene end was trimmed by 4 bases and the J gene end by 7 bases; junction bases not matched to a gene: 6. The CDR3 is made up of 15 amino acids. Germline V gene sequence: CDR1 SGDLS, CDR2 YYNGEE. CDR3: CASSKLAGGGNEQFF. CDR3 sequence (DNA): TGTGCCAGCAGCAAACTAGCGGGAGGAGGTAATGAGCAGTTCTTC. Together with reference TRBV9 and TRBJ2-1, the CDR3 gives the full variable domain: DSGVTQTPKHLITATGQRVTLRCSPRSGDLSVYWYQQSLDQGLQFLIQYYNGEERAKGNILERFSAQQFPDLHSELNLSSLELGDSALYFCASSKLAGGGNEQFFGPGTRLTVL.

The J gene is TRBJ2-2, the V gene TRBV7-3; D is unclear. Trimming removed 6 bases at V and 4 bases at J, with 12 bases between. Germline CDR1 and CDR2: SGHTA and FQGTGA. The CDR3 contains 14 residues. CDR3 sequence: CASRSPSSTGELFF. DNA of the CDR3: TGTGCCAGCAGGAGTCCATCCTCCACCGGGGAGCTGTTTTTT.

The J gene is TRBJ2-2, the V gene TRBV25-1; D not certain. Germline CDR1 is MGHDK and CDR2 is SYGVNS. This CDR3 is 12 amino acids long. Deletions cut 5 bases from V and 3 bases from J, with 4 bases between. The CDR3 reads CASSLYTGELFF. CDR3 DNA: TGTGCCAGCAGTCTATACACCGGGGAGCTGTTTTTT.

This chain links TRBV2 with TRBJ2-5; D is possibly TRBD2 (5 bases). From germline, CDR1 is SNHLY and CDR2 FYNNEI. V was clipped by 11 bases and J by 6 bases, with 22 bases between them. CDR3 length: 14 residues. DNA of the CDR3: TGTGCCGGAGGCGGTGCGAGTCTTTCGAAGACCCAGTACTTC. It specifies CAGGGASLSKTQYF.

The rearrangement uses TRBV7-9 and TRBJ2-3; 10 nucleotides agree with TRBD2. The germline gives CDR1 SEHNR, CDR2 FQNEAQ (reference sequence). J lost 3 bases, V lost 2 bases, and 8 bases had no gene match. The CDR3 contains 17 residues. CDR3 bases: TGTGCCAGCAGCTTAAGTACTAGCGGGATTTCGACAGATACGCAGTATTTT. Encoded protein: CASSLSTSGISTDTQYF.

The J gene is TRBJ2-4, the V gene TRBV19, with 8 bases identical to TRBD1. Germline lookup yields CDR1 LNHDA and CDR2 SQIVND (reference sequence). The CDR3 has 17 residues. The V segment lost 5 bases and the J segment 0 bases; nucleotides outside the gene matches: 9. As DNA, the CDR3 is TGTGCCAGTAGTCTGGGACAGGTCGACCTAGCCAAAAACATTCAGTACTTC. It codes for CASSLGQVDLAKNIQYF.

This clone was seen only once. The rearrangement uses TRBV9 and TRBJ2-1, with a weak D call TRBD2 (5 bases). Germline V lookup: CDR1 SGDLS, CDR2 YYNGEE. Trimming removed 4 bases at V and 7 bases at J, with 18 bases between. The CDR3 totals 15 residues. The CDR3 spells CASSSFTREANEQFF. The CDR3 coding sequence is TGTGCCAGCAGCTCGTTTACCCGGGAAGCGAATGAGCAGTTCTTC.

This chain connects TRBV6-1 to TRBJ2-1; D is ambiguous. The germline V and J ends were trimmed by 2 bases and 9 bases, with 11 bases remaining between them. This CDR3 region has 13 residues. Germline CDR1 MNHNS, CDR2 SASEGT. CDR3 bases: TGTGCCAGCAGTGAACGAGCCAGGATTGAGCAGTTCTTC. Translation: CASSERARIEQFF.

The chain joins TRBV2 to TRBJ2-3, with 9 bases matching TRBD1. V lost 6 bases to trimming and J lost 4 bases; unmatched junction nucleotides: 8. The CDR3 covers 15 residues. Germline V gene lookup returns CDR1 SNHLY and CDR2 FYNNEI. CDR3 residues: CASSDRTGAADTQYF. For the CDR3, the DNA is TGTGCCAGCAGCGACAGGACAGGGGCAGCAGATACGCAGTATTTT.

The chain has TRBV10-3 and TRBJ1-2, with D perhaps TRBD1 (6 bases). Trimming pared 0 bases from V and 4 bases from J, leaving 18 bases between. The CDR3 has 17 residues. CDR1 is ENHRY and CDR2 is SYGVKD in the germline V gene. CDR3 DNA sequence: TGTGCCATCAGTGAGTCCAACTCAGGGGCGCCTTCCTATGGCTACACCTTC. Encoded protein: CAISESNSGAPSYGYTF.